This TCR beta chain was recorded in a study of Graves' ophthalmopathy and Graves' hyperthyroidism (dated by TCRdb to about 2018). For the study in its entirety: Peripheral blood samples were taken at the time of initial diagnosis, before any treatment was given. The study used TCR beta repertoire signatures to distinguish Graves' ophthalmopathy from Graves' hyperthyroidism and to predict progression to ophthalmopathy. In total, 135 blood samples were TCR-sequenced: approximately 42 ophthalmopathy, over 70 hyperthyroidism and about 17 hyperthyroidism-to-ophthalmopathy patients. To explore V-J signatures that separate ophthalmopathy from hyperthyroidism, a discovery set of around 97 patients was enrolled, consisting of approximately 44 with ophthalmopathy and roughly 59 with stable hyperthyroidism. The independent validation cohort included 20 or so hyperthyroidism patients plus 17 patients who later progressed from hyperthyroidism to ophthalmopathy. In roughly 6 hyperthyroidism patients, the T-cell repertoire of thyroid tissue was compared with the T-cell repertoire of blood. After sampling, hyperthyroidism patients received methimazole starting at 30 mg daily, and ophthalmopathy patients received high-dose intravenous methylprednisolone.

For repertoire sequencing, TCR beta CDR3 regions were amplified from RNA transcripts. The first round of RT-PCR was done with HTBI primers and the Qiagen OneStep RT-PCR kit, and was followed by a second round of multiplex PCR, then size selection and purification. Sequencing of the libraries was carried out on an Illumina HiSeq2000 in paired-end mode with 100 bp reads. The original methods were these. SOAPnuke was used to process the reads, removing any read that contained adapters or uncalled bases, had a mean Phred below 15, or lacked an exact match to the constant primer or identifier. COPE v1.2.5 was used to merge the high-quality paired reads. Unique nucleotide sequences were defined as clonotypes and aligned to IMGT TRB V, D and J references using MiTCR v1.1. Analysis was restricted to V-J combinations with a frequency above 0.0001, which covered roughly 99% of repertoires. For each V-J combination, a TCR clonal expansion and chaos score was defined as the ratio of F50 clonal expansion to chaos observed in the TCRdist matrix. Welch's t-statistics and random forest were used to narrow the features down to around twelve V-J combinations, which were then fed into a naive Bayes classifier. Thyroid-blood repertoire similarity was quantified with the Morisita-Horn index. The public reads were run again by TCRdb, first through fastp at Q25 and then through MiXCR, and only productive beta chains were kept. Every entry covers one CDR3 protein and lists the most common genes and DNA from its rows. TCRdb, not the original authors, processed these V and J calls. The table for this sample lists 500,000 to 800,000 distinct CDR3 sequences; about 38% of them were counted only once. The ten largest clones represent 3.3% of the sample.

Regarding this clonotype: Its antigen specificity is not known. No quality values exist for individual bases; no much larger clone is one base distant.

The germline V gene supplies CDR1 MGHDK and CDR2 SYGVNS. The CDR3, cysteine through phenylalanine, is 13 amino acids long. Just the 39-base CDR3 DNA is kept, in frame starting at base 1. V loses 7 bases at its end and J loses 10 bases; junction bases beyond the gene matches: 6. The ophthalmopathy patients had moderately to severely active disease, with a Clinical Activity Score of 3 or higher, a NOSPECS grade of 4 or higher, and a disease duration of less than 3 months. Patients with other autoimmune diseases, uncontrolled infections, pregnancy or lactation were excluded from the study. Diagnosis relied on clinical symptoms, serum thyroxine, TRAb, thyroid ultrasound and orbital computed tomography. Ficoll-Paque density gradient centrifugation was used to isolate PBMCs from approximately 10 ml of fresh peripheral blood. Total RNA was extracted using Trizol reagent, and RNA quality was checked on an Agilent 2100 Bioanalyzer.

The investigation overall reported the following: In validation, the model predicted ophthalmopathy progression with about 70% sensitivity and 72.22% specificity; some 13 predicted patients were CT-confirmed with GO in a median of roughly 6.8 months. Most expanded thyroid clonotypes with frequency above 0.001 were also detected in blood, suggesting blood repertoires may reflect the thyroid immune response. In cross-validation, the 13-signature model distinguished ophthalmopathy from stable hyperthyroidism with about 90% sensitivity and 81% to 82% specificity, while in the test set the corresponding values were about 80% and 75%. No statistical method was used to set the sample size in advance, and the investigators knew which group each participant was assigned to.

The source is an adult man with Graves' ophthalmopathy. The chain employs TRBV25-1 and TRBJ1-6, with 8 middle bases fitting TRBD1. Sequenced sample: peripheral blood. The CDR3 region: CASTPTGDSPLHF. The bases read TGTGCCAGCACCCCGACAGGGGACTCACCCCTCCACTTT.